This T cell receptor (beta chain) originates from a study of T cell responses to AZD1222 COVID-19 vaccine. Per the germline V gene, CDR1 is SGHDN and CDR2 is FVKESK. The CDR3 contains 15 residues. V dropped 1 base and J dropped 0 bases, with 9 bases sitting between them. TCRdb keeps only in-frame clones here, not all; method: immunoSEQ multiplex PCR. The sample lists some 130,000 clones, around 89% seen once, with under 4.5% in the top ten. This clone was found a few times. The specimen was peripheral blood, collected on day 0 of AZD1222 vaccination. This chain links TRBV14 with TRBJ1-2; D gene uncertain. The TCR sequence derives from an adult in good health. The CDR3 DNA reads TGTGCCAGCAGCCAAGGTGGCATGTCTAACTATGGCTACACCTTC. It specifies CASSQGGMSNYGYTF. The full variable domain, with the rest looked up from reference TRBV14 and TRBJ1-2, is EAGVTQFPSHSVIEKGQTVTLRCDPISGHDNLYWYRRVMGKEIKFLLHFVKESKQDESGMPNNRFLAERTGGTYSTLKVQPAELEDSGVYFCASSQGGMSNYGYTFGSGTRLTVV.